The rows below give T cell receptor beta chains drawn from one sample of a study of early T cells in non-severe SARS-CoV-2 infection. Each CDR3 protein is one row after TCRdb ran MiXCR on the 5' RACE reads. This repertoire shows about 69,000 distinct CDR3 sequences, about 9% found once; its top ten account for 5.9%. Material for sequencing was whole blood. These receptors were obtained from an adult who was a healthcare worker with PCR-confirmed SARS-CoV-2 infection or an uninfected control (not recorded which). Each CDR3 is given without its conserved first and last residue.

j_gene: TRBJ2-3; v_gene: TRBV10-3; CDR3aa: AITPGVAGPTSSTTDTQY
j_gene: TRBJ2-5; v_gene: TRBV12-3/TRBV12-4; CDR3aa: ASSLAHAGGPSGETQY
j_gene: TRBJ2-7; v_gene: TRBV20-1; CDR3aa: SARTGTGGPYEQY
j_gene: TRBJ1-3; v_gene: TRBV29-1; CDR3aa: SGQRSGNTIY
j_gene: TRBJ2-3; v_gene: TRBV7-2; CDR3aa: ASSLGTYVNTDTQY
j_gene: TRBJ1-6; v_gene: TRBV14; CDR3aa: ASSQVHYNSPLH
j_gene: TRBJ2-1; v_gene: TRBV12-3/TRBV12-4; CDR3aa: ASSLGGQGVGEQF
j_gene: TRBJ2-5; v_gene: TRBV20-1; CDR3aa: SARVFAGQGKYETQY
j_gene: TRBJ2-3; v_gene: TRBV4-1; CDR3aa: ASSLQSGGVDTQY
j_gene: TRBJ2-1; v_gene: TRBV6-2/TRBV6-3; CDR3aa: ASRERGASGNEQF
j_gene: TRBJ1-6; v_gene: TRBV7-9; CDR3aa: ASSLEQLYSPLH
j_gene: TRBJ2-2; v_gene: TRBV11-2; CDR3aa: ASHTAANTGELF
j_gene: TRBJ2-1; v_gene: TRBV3-1; CDR3aa: ASSRGDYNEQF
j_gene: TRBJ1-3; v_gene: TRBV3-1; CDR3aa: ATRGSSGNTIY
j_gene: TRBJ2-7; v_gene: TRBV19; CDR3aa: ASSIVHRGSYEQY
j_gene: TRBJ1-1; v_gene: TRBV5-1; CDR3aa: ASSLEAGDTEAF
j_gene: TRBJ2-3; v_gene: TRBV9; CDR3aa: ASSTRDSQTDTQY
j_gene: TRBJ2-3; v_gene: TRBV19; CDR3aa: ASSTRDPDTQY
j_gene: TRBJ2-1; v_gene: TRBV12-3/TRBV12-4; CDR3aa: ASSFSGVSSYNEQF
j_gene: TRBJ2-3; v_gene: TRBV30; CDR3aa: AWTSGSDTQY
j_gene: TRBJ2-1; v_gene: TRBV25-1; CDR3aa: ASSDHSGSNEQF
j_gene: TRBJ2-1; v_gene: TRBV20-1; CDR3aa: SASVAPPDEQF
j_gene: TRBJ1-6; v_gene: TRBV9; CDR3aa: ASSVAGYNSPLH
j_gene: TRBJ1-2; v_gene: TRBV5-6; CDR3aa: ASSSDILGGYT
j_gene: TRBJ2-7; v_gene: TRBV5-6; CDR3aa: ASSLGTSAYEQY
j_gene: TRBJ2-2; v_gene: TRBV19; CDR3aa: ASSIDFTRTGNTGELF
j_gene: TRBJ2-1; v_gene: TRBV29-1; CDR3aa: SVVIASSNNEQF
j_gene: TRBJ2-7; v_gene: TRBV6-6; CDR3aa: ASSYSTGTVSYEQY
j_gene: TRBJ1-4; v_gene: TRBV15; CDR3aa: ATSRDTGGTEKLF
j_gene: TRBJ2-7; v_gene: TRBV5-8; CDR3aa: ASSFGTGRYEQY
j_gene: TRBJ1-5; v_gene: TRBV2; CDR3aa: ASCTGLIQPQH
j_gene: TRBJ1-3; v_gene: TRBV2; CDR3aa: ASREAGNTIY
j_gene: TRBJ2-1; v_gene: TRBV20-1; CDR3aa: SARPGTTHTMIGQF
j_gene: TRBJ1-1; v_gene: TRBV5-1; CDR3aa: ASSLLQGAPTEAF
j_gene: TRBJ2-2; v_gene: TRBV11-2; CDR3aa: AKRTNTGELF
j_gene: TRBJ2-1; v_gene: TRBV6-2/TRBV6-3; CDR3aa: ASSPSGDEQF
j_gene: TRBJ1-1; v_gene: TRBV3-1; CDR3aa: ASSLRQNTEAF
j_gene: TRBJ2-1; v_gene: TRBV14; CDR3aa: ASSRGGGQLEQF
j_gene: TRBJ2-1; v_gene: TRBV4-2; CDR3aa: ASSQNPIQGSDEQF
j_gene: TRBJ1-5; v_gene: TRBV7-6; CDR3aa: ASSLSDNQPQH
j_gene: TRBJ2-1; v_gene: TRBV29-1; CDR3aa: SVDRYNEQF
j_gene: TRBJ2-5; v_gene: TRBV6-1; CDR3aa: ASSEFVRIQETQY
j_gene: TRBJ2-6; v_gene: TRBV29-1; CDR3aa: SVETSGRANVLT
j_gene: TRBJ2-6; v_gene: TRBV28; CDR3aa: ASSLRPGGAGANVLT
j_gene: TRBJ2-7; v_gene: TRBV6-5; CDR3aa: ASSYQAALAGEHDEQY
j_gene: TRBJ1-5; v_gene: TRBV10-2; CDR3aa: ASSAPPGNQPQH
j_gene: TRBJ2-3; v_gene: TRBV21-1; CDR3aa: ASSPGLAGGSTDTQY
j_gene: TRBJ2-3; v_gene: TRBV15; CDR3aa: ATSTTTVSSTDTQY
j_gene: TRBJ2-7; v_gene: TRBV7-2; CDR3aa: ASSLWSVGGQGHEQY
j_gene: TRBJ2-3; v_gene: TRBV20-1; CDR3aa: SAFDSGRAGDTQY
j_gene: TRBJ2-7; v_gene: TRBV20-1; CDR3aa: SASEGSGEQY
j_gene: TRBJ2-1; v_gene: TRBV18; CDR3aa: ASSPQGAGNNEQF
j_gene: TRBJ2-5; v_gene: TRBV7-2; CDR3aa: ASSCTDRGRAAQLQETQY
j_gene: TRBJ1-1; v_gene: TRBV29-1; CDR3aa: SVVLWEGAKGLNTKAF
j_gene: TRBJ2-1; v_gene: TRBV20-1; CDR3aa: SASGSLTGGNEQF
j_gene: TRBJ2-1; v_gene: TRBV6-1; CDR3aa: ASRDALLGEQF